The 25 T cell receptor beta chains listed next were all sequenced from one sample in a study of blood T cell repertoires in COVID-19. Produced via immunoSEQ multiplex PCR; TCRdb's table is partial and in-frame only. The data contain around 220,000 clones, just over 85% of them seen just once; the ten biggest clones take up about 4.8%. Input material: peripheral blood. These receptors were collected from a man aged 50 or older with acute or convalescent COVID-19.

The rearrangement uses TRBV7-9 and TRBJ2-1, with D tentatively TRBD2 (7 bases). V shed 4 bases and J shed 0 bases, with 19 bases lying between them. The CDR3 is made up of 18 amino acids. The germline V gene has CDR1 SEHNR and CDR2 FQNEAQ (reference sequence). Written as DNA, the CDR3 is TGTGCCAGCAGCTCCTACGGTGGGAGGGGGAGCTCCTACAATGAGCAGTTCTTC. It specifies CASSSYGGRGSSYNEQFF.

The J gene is TRBJ2-1, the V gene TRBV19, with TRBD2 identical over 11 bases. Germline V lookup: CDR1 LNHDA, CDR2 SQIVND (reference sequence). The CDR3 is made up of 15 amino acids. The ends lost 6 bases at V and 7 bases at J; junction bases unmatched: 8. The CDR3 DNA sequence: TGTGCCAGTAGCGACCTAGCGGGGGGAATTAATGAGCAGTTCTTC. Protein sequence: CASSDLAGGINEQFF.

CDR3 nucleotides: TGCGCCAGCAGCCAAGATATGGGGACGGGAGGCGACGAGCAGTACTTC. As protein: CASSQDMGTGGDEQYF. The chain combines TRBV4-1 with TRBJ2-7; 7 bases are shared with TRBD2. The CDR3 has 16 residues. The V segment lost 0 bases and the J segment 5 bases; nucleotides outside the gene matches: 10. Germline V lookup: CDR1 MGHRA, CDR2 YSYEKL.

The CDR3 protein is CASSHRDSSYEQYF. The CDR3 region has the DNA TGTGCCAGCAGCCACCGGGACAGCTCCTACGAGCAGTACTTC. The chain combines TRBV6-5 with TRBJ2-7, with 7 bases lining up with TRBD1. V lost 6 bases, J lost 0 bases, and 5 bases stayed unmatched. CDR1 MNHEY and CDR2 SVGAGI come from the germline V gene. The CDR3 has 14 amino acids.

This sequence joins TRBV5-1 and TRBJ2-5; 12 positions match TRBD1. The trim removed 4 bases at V and 7 bases at J, leaving 11 bases unmatched. CDR1 SGHRS and CDR2 YFSETQ come from the germline V gene. This CDR3 spans 16 amino acids. This chain's CDR3 is CASSVTGTGGSGTQYF. In nucleotides, the CDR3 is TGCGCCAGCAGCGTGACCGGGACAGGGGGCTCGGGGACCCAGTACTTC.

J is TRBJ1-4 and V is TRBV30, with D tentatively TRBD1 (6 bases). The germline V and J ends were trimmed by 0 bases and 5 bases, with 13 bases remaining between them. This CDR3 comprises 15 residues. Germline loops: CDR1 GTSNPN, CDR2 SVGIG (reference sequence). CDR3 residues: CAWSVAGGENEKLFF. CDR3 sequence (DNA): TGTGCCTGGAGTGTCGCGGGGGGCGAGAATGAAAAACTGTTTTTT.

The CDR3, as DNA: TGCGCCAGCTCGTGGACAGGTTATAATCAGCCCCAGCATTTT. It codes for CASSWTGYNQPQHF. The chain carries TRBV10-2 and TRBJ1-5; TRBD1 aligns across 7 bases. The V gene's germline CDR1 is WSHSY and CDR2 SAAADI. The CDR3 has 14 residues. V lost 8 bases to trimming and J lost 4 bases; unmatched junction nucleotides: 8.

CDR3 region: CATSRDPQGNTEAFF. In DNA form, the CDR3 reads TGTGCCACCAGCAGAGACCCACAGGGGAACACTGAAGCTTTCTTT. The chain is built from TRBV15 and TRBJ1-1, with a possible D match to TRBD1 (6 bases). Trimming cost V 0 bases and J 1 base, with 9 bases left between them. Germline V gives CDR1 LNHNV, CDR2 YYDKDF (reference sequence). The CDR3 is 15 residues long.

The V gene is TRBV5-1, the J gene TRBJ2-1; perhaps TRBD1 as D (5 bases). Germline V CDR1 and CDR2: SGHRS, YFSETQ. The CDR3 covers 14 residues. The ends were cut back, 0 bases at V and 8 bases at J, with 12 bases in the middle. CDR3 in DNA: TGCGCCAGCAGCTTGGTAGGAAGGGGTGATGAGCAGTTCTTC. It specifies CASSLVGRGDEQFF.

The chain employs TRBV11-2 and TRBJ2-1; TRBD1 aligns across 7 bases. Germline assignment: CDR1 SGHAT and CDR2 FQNNGV. The CDR3 is made up of 14 amino acids. The J segment lost 5 bases and the V segment lost 6 bases, leaving 7 bases of the junction unmatched. CDR3: CASRPGQYNNEQFF. The CDR3 DNA is TGTGCCAGCAGGCCGGGACAGTATAACAATGAGCAGTTCTTC.

The chain has TRBV27 and TRBJ1-5; possible D gene TRBD1, 5 bases. V lost 6 bases to trimming and J lost 0 bases, with 12 bases between them. Germline V gene lookup returns CDR1 MNHEY and CDR2 SMNVEV (reference sequence). The CDR3 is made up of 15 amino acids. CDR3 in amino acids: CASRWGGNSNQPQHF. The CDR3 DNA reads TGTGCCAGCAGATGGGGGGGAAATAGCAATCAGCCCCAGCATTTT.

The chain recombines TRBV3-1 (or the pseudogene TRBV3-2) with TRBJ1-2; possibly TRBD1 for D (6 bases). Germline CDR1 LGHDT, CDR2 YNNKEL (reference sequence). Trimming stripped 4 bases from V and 4 bases from J, with 19 bases between. The CDR3 runs 16 residues. The CDR3 DNA reads TGTGCCAGCAGCCCCATGGAGCAGGGGTCATCCTATGGCTACACCTTC. Amino acids: CASSPMEQGSSYGYTF.

J is TRBJ2-7 and V is TRBV7-3, with TRBD2 as a possible D gene (5 bases). Trimming stripped 1 base from V and 3 bases from J, with 7 bases between. The CDR3 extends over 13 amino acids. Germline CDR1 SGHTA, CDR2 FQGTGA. The CDR3 reads CASSLNGIYEQYF. The DNA of the CDR3 is TGTGCCAGCAGCTTAAACGGGATCTACGAGCAGTACTTC.

This rearrangement joins TRBV10-2 to TRBJ2-5; 8 bases fit TRBD1. The CDR3 is made up of 13 amino acids. The ends lost 9 bases at V and 2 bases at J; junction bases unmatched: 5. Germline V gene sequence: CDR1 WSHSY, CDR2 SAAADI. CDR3 in amino acids: CASGQGGQETQYF. As DNA, the CDR3 is TGCGCCAGTGGACAGGGTGGGCAAGAGACCCAGTACTTC.

This clone was detected a few times. The chain uses TRBV27 and TRBJ1-5; TRBD1 matches 9 bases. The ends lost 5 bases at V and 4 bases at J; junction bases unmatched: 3. CDR1 is MNHEY, CDR2 SMNVEV, per germline (reference sequence). This CDR3 region has 14 residues. The CDR3 DNA is TGTGCCAGCAGTCCACAGGGGGCGAATCAGCCCCAGCATTTT. Encoded protein: CASSPQGANQPQHF.

The CDR3 nucleotides read TGTGCCAGCGGCTATAGCGGGGGGCCACTCGCTTTTAACACCGGGGAGCTGTTTTTT. Translating it yields CASGYSGGPLAFNTGELFF. The chain uses TRBV27 and TRBJ2-2; 10 positions match TRBD2. With V trimmed by 8 bases and J by 2 bases, 17 bases remained unmatched. The germline CDR1 and CDR2 sequences are MNHEY and SMNVEV (reference sequence). The CDR3 runs to 19 residues.

This clone was detected only a few times. This sequence joins TRBV7-7 and TRBJ2-2; D is undetermined. The CDR3 runs to 13 residues. The germline gives CDR1 SSHAT, CDR2 FNYEAQ (reference sequence). Trimming removed 5 bases from V and 6 bases from J, with 10 bases in between. The CDR3 here is CASSNNGPGELFF. CDR3 DNA sequence: TGTGCCAGCAGCAATAATGGCCCCGGGGAGCTGTTTTTT.

The CDR3 sequence: CASRDQGRSNQPQHF. The DNA for the CDR3 is TGTGCCAGCAGGGATCAGGGCCGTAGCAATCAGCCCCAGCATTTT. This sequence joins TRBV6-5 and TRBJ1-5; TRBD1 might be the D (5 bases). Germline-derived CDR1 and CDR2 are MNHEY and SVGAGI. The CDR3 is 15 residues long. The V end lost 6 bases, the J end lost 0 bases, and 12 bases lay between the germline ends.

The chain couples TRBV11-2 to TRBJ1-2; D perhaps matches TRBD1 (5 bases). CDR1 and CDR2 from the germline V gene are SGHAT and FQNNGV. V was shortened by 6 bases and J by 4 bases, with 24 bases between the two germline ends. CDR3 length: 17 residues. In nucleotides, the CDR3 is TGTGCCAGCAGTTCACCGGGGGGGACCCATCCACTCTATGGCTACACCTTC. This sequence encodes CASSSPGGTHPLYGYTF.

J is TRBJ1-2 and V is TRBV5-1; D is unclear. Germline V gene data show CDR1 as SGHRS and CDR2 as YFSETQ. The CDR3 is 13 residues long. Trimming pared 0 bases from V and 1 base from J, leaving 4 bases between. CDR3 in amino acids: CASSLGYNYGYTF. In DNA form, the CDR3 reads TGCGCCAGCAGCTTGGGTTATAACTATGGCTACACCTTC.

The CDR3 coding sequence is TGTGCCAGTATGATCACTAGCGGGGGCCCAATTAGCTCCTACAATGAGCAGTTCTTC. Encoded protein: CASMITSGGPISSYNEQFF. The chain uses TRBV19 and TRBJ2-1, with 11 nucleotides matching TRBD2. The V and J ends lost 7 bases and 0 bases, in that order; junction bases with no gene match: 14. Germline V lookup: CDR1 LNHDA, CDR2 SQIVND (reference sequence). The CDR3 has 19 residues.

The chain links TRBV18 to TRBJ2-7; 9 bases agree with TRBD2. Germline loops: CDR1 KGHSH, CDR2 LQKENI. There are 15 residues in the CDR3. J lost 7 bases, V lost 0 bases, and 7 bases had no gene match. CDR3 loop: CASSPPGLAFEEQYF. The CDR3 DNA follows: TGTGCCAGCTCACCACCGGGACTAGCATTTGAAGAGCAGTACTTC.

The chain joins TRBV7-9 to TRBJ2-7; 9 nucleotides line up with TRBD1. The CDR3 covers 14 residues. J was trimmed by 7 bases and V by 6 bases; bases with no gene match: 10. Germline V lookup: CDR1 SEHNR, CDR2 FQNEAQ (reference sequence). This chain's CDR3 is CASSSPGTGREQYF. For the CDR3, the DNA is TGTGCCAGCAGTTCTCCCGGGACAGGGAGGGAGCAGTACTTC.

The chain carries TRBV12-3 or TRBV12-4 and TRBJ1-2, with TRBD1 as a possible D gene (5 bases). The germline V and J ends were trimmed by 7 bases and 4 bases, with 10 bases remaining between them. The CDR3 runs 12 residues. DNA for the CDR3: TGTGCCAGCAAAGGGCAGGGCTATGGCTACACCTTC. This sequence encodes CASKGQGYGYTF.

J is TRBJ1-2 and V is TRBV9; D perhaps matches TRBD1 (6 bases). The CDR3 spans 17 residues. V gave up 3 bases and J gave up 5 bases, with 23 bases separating them. CDR1 is SGDLS, CDR2 YYNGEE, per germline. The CDR3 spells CASSDRDISPRPYGYTF. The CDR3 bases are TGTGCCAGCAGCGACCGGGACATCAGCCCGCGTCCGTATGGCTACACCTTC.